The next 8 T cell receptor beta chains were all read from a single sample in a study of blood T cell repertoires in COVID-19. TCRdb keeps only in-frame clones here, not all; method: immunoSEQ multiplex PCR. The sample includes 30,000 to 40,000 clones, around 80% of them seen just once. Sequenced material: peripheral blood. Every receptor here comes from a man in his 60s in a cohort sampled during active COVID-19.

This chain links TRBV19 with TRBJ1-1; D unclear. The CDR3 totals 13 residues. Germline CDR1 and CDR2: LNHDA and SQIVND (reference sequence). V was pared by 7 bases and J by 1 base, with 10 bases between. The CDR3 DNA is TGTGCCAGTATGGAGGGTTGGAACACTGAAGCTTTCTTT. Translating it yields CASMEGWNTEAFF.

This clone was counted between two and nine times. The chain recombines TRBV7-2 with TRBJ2-1; tentatively, D is TRBD2 (6 bases). Germline-derived CDR1 and CDR2 are SGHTA and FQGNSA. This CDR3 is 15 amino acids long. V was clipped by 2 bases and J by 4 bases, with 12 bases between them. The CDR3 protein is CASSLTGSSYNEQFF. The CDR3, as DNA: TGTGCCAGCAGCTTAACCGGGAGTTCATACAATGAGCAGTTCTTC. Variable domain in full (rest from reference TRBV7-2 and TRBJ2-1): GAGVSQSPSNKVTEKGKDVELRCDPISGHTALYWYRQSLGQGLEFLIYFQGNSAPDKSGLPSDRFSAERTGGSVSTLTIQRTQQEDSAVYLCASSLTGSSYNEQFFGPGTRLTVL.

This chain joins TRBV4-1 and TRBJ2-4; perhaps TRBD1 as D (5 bases). Germline CDR1 MGHRA, CDR2 YSYEKL. Trimming removed 0 bases from V and 14 bases from J, with 17 bases in between. This CDR3 comprises 14 residues. DNA of the CDR3: TGCGCCAGCAGCCAAGACCCAGGGTTGGGGAAAAAGTACTTC. It yields the protein CASSQDPGLGKKYF.

This clone is a singleton in its sample. V usage is TRBV28 and J usage is TRBJ1-5, with unresolved D. The CDR3 spans 14 residues. Germline CDR1 MDHEN, CDR2 SYDVKM. The germline V and J ends were trimmed by 5 bases and 4 bases, with 12 bases remaining between them. The CDR3 DNA sequence: TGTGCCAGCAGTGCACCGGACTTGAATCAGCCCCAGCATTTT. Its translation: CASSAPDLNQPQHF. Drawing the rest from reference TRBV28 and TRBJ1-5, the complete variable domain is DVKVTQSSRYLVKRTGEKVFLECVQDMDHENMFWYRQDPGLGLRLIYFSYDVKMKEKGDIPEGYSVSREKKERFSLILESASTNQTSMYLCASSAPDLNQPQHFGDGTRLSIL.

This rearrangement joins TRBV20-1 to TRBJ1-6; D is uncertain. Germline V gene lookup returns CDR1 DFQATT and CDR2 SNEGSKA (reference sequence). The CDR3 length is 11 residues. Between the trimmed V and J ends, which lost 4 bases and 9 bases, there was a span of 7 bases. The CDR3 nucleotides are TGCAGTGCTAAGGAGGGTTCACCCCTCCACTTT. It yields the protein CSAKEGSPLHF.

CDR3 residues: CASTPGPDTQYF. CDR3 nucleotide sequence: TGTGCCAGCACCCCAGGCCCAGATACGCAGTATTTT. The chain links TRBV12-3 or TRBV12-4 to TRBJ2-3; no firm D call. CDR3 length: 12 amino acids. V lost 7 bases and J 4 bases, leaving 9 bases between the germline ends.

This clone was seen just once. The chain is built from TRBV9 and TRBJ1-3; D perhaps matches TRBD1 (5 bases). V lost 3 bases, J lost 4 bases, and 17 bases lay in between. This CDR3 contains 16 residues. CDR1 SGDLS and CDR2 YYNGEE come from the germline V gene. CDR3 sequence (DNA): TGTGCCAGCAGCGCCAGCCCGACCGGGGGAGGAAACACCATATATTTT. Protein product: CASSASPTGGGNTIYF.

The gene calls are TRBV28 and TRBJ2-3, with D perhaps TRBD1 (6 bases). From germline, CDR1 is MDHEN and CDR2 SYDVKM. With 5 bases removed from V and 5 bases from J, the gap between germline ends came to 14 bases. The CDR3 runs 14 residues. In DNA form, the CDR3 reads TGTGCCAGCAGTGACAGGCTTGCGGAAGATACGCAGTATTTT. It codes for CASSDRLAEDTQYF.